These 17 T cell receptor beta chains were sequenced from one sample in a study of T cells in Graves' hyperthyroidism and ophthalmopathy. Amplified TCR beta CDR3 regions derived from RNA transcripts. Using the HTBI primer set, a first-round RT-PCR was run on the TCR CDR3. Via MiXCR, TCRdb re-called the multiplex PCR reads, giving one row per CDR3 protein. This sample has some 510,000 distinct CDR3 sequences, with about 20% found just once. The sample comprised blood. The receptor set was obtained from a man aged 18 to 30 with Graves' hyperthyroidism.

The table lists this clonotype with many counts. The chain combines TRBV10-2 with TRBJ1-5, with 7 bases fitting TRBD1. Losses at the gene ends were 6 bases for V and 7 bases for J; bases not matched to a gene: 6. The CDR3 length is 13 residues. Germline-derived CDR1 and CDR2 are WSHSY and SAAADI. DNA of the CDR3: TGCGCCAGCAGACAGGGGCGAGAACAGCCCCAGCATTTT. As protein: CASRQGREQPQHF.

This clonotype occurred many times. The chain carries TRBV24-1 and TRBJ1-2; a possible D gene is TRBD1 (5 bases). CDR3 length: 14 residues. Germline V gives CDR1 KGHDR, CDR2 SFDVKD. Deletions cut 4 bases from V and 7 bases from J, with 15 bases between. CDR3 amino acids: CATSESRQGAGYTF. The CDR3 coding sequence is TGTGCCACCAGTGAATCTCGGCAGGGAGCTGGCTACACCTTC.

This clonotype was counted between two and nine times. This CDR3 is CAYGQGTGELFF. CDR3 bases: TGTGCCTACGGACAGGGCACCGGGGAGCTGTTTTTT. J is TRBJ2-2 and V is TRBV30, with TRBD1 matching over 8 bases. This CDR3 comprises 12 residues. Germline CDR1 GTSNPN, CDR2 SVGIG (reference sequence). Germline trimming cut 7 bases from V and 4 bases from J; bases unmatched to any gene: 2.

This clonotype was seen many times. The CDR3 region has the DNA TGTGCCAGCATAAACTCGAGCCCGGTCGAAGCTTTCTTT. It encodes CASINSSPVEAFF. V usage is TRBV19 and J usage is TRBJ1-1, with no clear D. Germline CDR1 reads LNHDA; CDR2 reads SQIVND (reference sequence). The CDR3 consists of 13 residues. V gave up 9 bases and J gave up 8 bases, with 19 bases separating them.

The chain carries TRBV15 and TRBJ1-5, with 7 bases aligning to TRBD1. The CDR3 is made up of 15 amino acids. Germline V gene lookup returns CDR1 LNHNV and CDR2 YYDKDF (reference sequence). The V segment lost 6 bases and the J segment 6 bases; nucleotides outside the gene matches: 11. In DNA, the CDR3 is TGTGCCACCAGTACTCGGGGACAGTGGGGTCAGCCCCAGCATTTT. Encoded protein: CATSTRGQWGQPQHF.

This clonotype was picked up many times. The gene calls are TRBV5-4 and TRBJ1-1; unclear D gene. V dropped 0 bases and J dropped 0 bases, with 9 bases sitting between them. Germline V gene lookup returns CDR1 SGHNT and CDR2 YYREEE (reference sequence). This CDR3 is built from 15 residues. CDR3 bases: TGTGCCAGCAGCTTGGTGACGGCTCTGAACACTGAAGCTTTCTTT. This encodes CASSLVTALNTEAFF.

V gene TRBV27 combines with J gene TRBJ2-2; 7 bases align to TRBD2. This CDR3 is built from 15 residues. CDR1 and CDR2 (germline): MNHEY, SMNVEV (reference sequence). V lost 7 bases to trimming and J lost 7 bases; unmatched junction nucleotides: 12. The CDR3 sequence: CASNLYSRGSGELFF. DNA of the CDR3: TGTGCCAGCAACCTATACTCGCGGGGGAGCGGGGAGCTGTTTTTT.

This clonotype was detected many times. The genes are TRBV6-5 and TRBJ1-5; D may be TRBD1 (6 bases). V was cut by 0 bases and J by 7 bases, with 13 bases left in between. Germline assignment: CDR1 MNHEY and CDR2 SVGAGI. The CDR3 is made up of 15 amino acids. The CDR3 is CASSYSQGEGQPQHF. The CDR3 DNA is TGTGCCAGCAGTTACTCACAGGGTGAGGGGCAGCCCCAGCATTTT.

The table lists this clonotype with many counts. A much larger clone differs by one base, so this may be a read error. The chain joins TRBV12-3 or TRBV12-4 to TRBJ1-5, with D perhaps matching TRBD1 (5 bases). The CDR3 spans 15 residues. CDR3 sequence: CAGSLSGGGNQPQHF. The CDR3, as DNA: TGTGCCGGCAGTTTAAGTGGGGGAGGCAATCAGCCCCAGCATTTT.

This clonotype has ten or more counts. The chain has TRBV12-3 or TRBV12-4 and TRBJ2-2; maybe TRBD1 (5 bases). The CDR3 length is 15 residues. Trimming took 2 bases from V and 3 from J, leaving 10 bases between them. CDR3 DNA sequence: TGTGCCAGCAGTTTAACAGGATCTTACACCGGGGAGCTGTTTTTT. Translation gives CASSLTGSYTGELFF.

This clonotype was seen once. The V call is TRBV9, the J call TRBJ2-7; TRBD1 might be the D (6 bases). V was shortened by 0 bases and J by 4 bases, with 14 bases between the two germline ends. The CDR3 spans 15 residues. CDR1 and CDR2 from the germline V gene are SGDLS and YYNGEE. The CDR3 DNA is TGTGCCAGCAGCGTAGAACCACAGGGCGGGTACGAGCAGTACTTC. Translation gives CASSVEPQGGYEQYF.

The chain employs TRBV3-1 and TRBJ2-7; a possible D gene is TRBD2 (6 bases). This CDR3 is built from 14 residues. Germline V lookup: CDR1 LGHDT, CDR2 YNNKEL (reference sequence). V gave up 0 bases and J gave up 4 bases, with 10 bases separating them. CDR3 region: CASSQDLGRYEQYF. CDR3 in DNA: TGTGCCAGCAGCCAAGATCTTGGGAGGTACGAGCAGTACTTC.

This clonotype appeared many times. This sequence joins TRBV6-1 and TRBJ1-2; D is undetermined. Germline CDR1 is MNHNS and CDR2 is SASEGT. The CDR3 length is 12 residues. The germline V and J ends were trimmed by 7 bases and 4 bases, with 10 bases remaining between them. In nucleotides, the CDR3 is TGTGCCAGCACGACCGCAGGCTATGGCTACACCTTC. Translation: CASTTAGYGYTF.

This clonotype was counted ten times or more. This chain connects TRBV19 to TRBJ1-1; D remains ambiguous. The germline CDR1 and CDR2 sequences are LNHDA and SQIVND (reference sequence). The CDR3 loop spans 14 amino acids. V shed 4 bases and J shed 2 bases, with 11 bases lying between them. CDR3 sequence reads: CASSTSTANTEAFF. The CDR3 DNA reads TGTGCCAGTAGTACCTCGACGGCAAACACTGAAGCTTTCTTT.

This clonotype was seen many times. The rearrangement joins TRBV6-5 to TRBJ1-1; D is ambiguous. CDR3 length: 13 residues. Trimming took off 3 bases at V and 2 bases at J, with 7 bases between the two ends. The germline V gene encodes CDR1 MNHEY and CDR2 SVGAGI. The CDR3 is CASSYDANTEAFF. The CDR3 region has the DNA TGTGCCAGCAGTTATGACGCCAACACTGAAGCTTTCTTT.

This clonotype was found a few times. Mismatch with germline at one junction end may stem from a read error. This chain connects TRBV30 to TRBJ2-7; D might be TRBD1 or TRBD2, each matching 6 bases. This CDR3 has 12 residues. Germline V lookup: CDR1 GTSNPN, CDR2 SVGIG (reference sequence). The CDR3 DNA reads TGTGCCTGGAGGTGGGGGGCGAACGAGCGGTACTTC. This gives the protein CAWRWGANERYF.

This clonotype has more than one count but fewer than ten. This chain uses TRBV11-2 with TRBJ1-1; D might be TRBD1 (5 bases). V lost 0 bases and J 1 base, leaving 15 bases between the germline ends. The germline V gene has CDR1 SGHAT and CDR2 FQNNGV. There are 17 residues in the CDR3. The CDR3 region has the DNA TGTGCCAGCAGCTTAGATCTTCCCTTTGACAGGAACACTGAAGCTTTCTTT. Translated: CASSLDLPFDRNTEAFF.